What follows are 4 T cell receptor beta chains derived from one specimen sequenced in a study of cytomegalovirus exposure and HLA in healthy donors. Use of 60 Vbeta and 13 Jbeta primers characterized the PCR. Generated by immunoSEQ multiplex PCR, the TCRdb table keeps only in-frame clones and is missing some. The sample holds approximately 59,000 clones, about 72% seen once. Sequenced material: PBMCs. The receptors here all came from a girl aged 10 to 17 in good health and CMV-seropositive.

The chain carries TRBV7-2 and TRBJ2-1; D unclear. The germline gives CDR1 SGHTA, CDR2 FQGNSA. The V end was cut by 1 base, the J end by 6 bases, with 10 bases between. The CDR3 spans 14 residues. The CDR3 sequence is CASSLGSLSNEQFF. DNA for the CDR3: TGTGCCAGCAGCTTAGGATCGTTGAGCAATGAGCAGTTCTTC.

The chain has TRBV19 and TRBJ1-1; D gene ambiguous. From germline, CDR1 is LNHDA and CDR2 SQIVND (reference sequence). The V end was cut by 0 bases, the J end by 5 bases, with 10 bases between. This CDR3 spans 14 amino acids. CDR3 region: CASSIDAGWTEAFF. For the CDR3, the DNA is TGTGCCAGTAGTATAGATGCGGGATGGACTGAAGCTTTCTTT.

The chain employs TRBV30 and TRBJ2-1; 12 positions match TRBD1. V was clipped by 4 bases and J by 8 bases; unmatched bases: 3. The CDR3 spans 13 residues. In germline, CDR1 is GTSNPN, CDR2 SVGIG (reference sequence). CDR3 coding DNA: TGTGCCTGGAAGGGACAGGGGGCCTATGAGCAGTTCTTC. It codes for CAWKGQGAYEQFF.

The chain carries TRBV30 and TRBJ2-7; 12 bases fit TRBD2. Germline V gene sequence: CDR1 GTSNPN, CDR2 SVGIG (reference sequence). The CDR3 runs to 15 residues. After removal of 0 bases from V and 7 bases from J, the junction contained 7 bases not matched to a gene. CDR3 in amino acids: CAWSVLLAGGGEQYF. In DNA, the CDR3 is TGTGCCTGGAGTGTCCTACTAGCGGGAGGCGGAGAGCAGTACTTC. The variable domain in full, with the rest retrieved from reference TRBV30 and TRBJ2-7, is SQTIHQWPATLVQPVGSPLSLECTVEGTSNPNLYWYRQAAGRGLQLLFYSVGIGQISSEVPQNLSASRPQDRQFILSSKKLLLSDSGFYLCAWSVLLAGGGEQYFGPGTRLTVT.